The present T cell receptor (beta chain) was sequenced within a study of identical twins. Study-wide findings and caveats: Diverse VJ usage suggested most zero-insertion clonotypes were not invariant T cells. Memory repertoires showed no such pattern, whereas abundant cord blood beta clonotypes carried fewer insertions. Twins showed weaker excess sharing in their beta out-of-frame sequences.

TCRdb reprocessed the 5' RACE reads via MiXCR and lists one record per CDR3 protein. Counted here are 200,000 to 250,000 distinct CDR3 sequences, around 6.6% occurring once; the ten biggest clones make up approximately 3.6%. CDR1 is MNHNS and CDR2 is SASEGT in the germline V gene. Trimming cost V 3 bases and J 6 bases, with 9 bases left between them. The CDR3 sequence is 12 residues long. This clonotype occurred a few times. The antigen is not known. The same specimen was also included in a second study, on yellow fever vaccine responses in identical twins.

The chain has TRBV6-1 and TRBJ2-7; no clear D gene. The sequence derives from a woman younger than 35 in good health. Source material: memory (CD45RO+) T cells sorted from blood. The CDR3 sequence is CASSEGRSEQYV. The CDR3 nucleotides read TGTGCCAGCAGTGAGGGTAGGAGCGAGCAGTACGTC.